This T cell receptor (beta chain) was profiled in a study of blood T cell repertoires in COVID-19. Study overall: Samples taken during acute and convalescent COVID-19 were collected in the United States, Italy and Spain. From T cells, B-cell-depleted T cells, or PBMCs came the material, which was cDNA or gDNA.

This clone was counted between two and nine times. CDR1 and CDR2 (germline): SGHTA, FQGNSA. V was trimmed by 6 bases and J by 0 bases, leaving 10 bases between them. This CDR3 region has 14 residues. Authors' processing steps: Counts of nucleated cells, estimated from reference gene primer amplification, were obtained. Profiling relied on immunoSEQ multiplex PCR, and the TCRdb table lists in-frame clones only, not all of them. Clone size and the V and J calls come from that table; the DNA yielded D and trimming. The table includes 95,000 or so clones, roughly 80% detected once. The chain joins TRBV7-2 to TRBJ2-3; D perhaps matches TRBD1 (5 bases). The sequenced material came from peripheral blood. The clonotype was recovered from a man older than 75 with active or convalescent COVID-19. CDR3 nucleotides: TGTGCCAGCAGTGACAGACCTAGCACAGATACGCAGTATTTT. This gives the protein CASSDRPSTDTQYF. Together with reference TRBV7-2 and TRBJ2-3, the CDR3 gives the full variable domain: GAGVSQSPSNKVTEKGKDVELRCDPISGHTALYWYRQSLGQGLEFLIYFQGNSAPDKSGLPSDRFSAERTGGSVSTLTIQRTQQEDSAVYLCASSDRPSTDTQYFGPGTRLTVL.